The 23 T cell receptor beta chains below come from one sample, sequenced in a study of CD8+ T cells in alopecia areata. Reverse transcription of extracted RNA yielded cDNA, which provided the sequencing template. Generated by immunoSEQ multiplex PCR, the TCRdb table keeps only in-frame clones and is missing some. This repertoire shows 150,000 to 200,000 clones, roughly two thirds found once; its top ten account for approximately 0.91%. Sample treatment: oral pan-JAK inhibitor, 5-10 mg twice daily. The specimen was CD4+ T cells sorted from blood, collected at week 4, from a patient treated with tofacitinib. The origin of the receptors is a human donor with alopecia areata.

This clone has only a few counts. V and J are TRBV9 and TRBJ2-3; TRBD1 or TRBD2 may be the D gene (5 bases each). Trimming took off 5 bases at V and 1 base at J, with 17 bases between the two ends. The CDR3 runs to 16 residues. CDR1 and CDR2 from the germline V gene are SGDLS and YYNGEE. The CDR3 region has the DNA TGTGCCAGCAGTCCCGGTCCGGGGCGGGGCACAGATACGCAGTATTTT. This gives the protein CASSPGPGRGTDTQYF.

This clone was detected a few times. The V and J genes are TRBV7-2 and TRBJ1-4; 9 nucleotides agree with TRBD1. Germline CDR1 reads SGHTA; CDR2 reads FQGNSA. The V gene end was trimmed by 6 bases and the J gene end by 6 bases; junction bases not matched to a gene: 5. The CDR3 runs to 14 residues. The DNA of the CDR3 is TGTGCCAGCAGACTACAGGGGGCCGATGAAAAACTGTTTTTT. Protein product: CASRLQGADEKLFF.

The chain is built from TRBV11-2 and TRBJ1-6; D might be TRBD1 (5 bases). This CDR3 comprises 14 residues. Trimming pared 4 bases from V and 6 bases from J, leaving 10 bases between. Germline V gene lookup returns CDR1 SGHAT and CDR2 FQNNGV. For the CDR3, the DNA is TGTGCCAGCAGCTCAGGACACCGTAATTCACCCCTCCACTTT. The encoded protein is CASSSGHRNSPLHF. Full variable domain (outside the CDR3, taken from reference TRBV11-2 and TRBJ1-6): EAGVAQSPRYKIIEKRQSVAFWCNPISGHATLYWYQQILGQGPKLLIQFQNNGVVDDSQLPKDRFSAERLKGVDSTLKIQPAKLEDSAVYLCASSSGHRNSPLHFGNGTRLTVT.

The genes are TRBV27 and TRBJ2-1; D perhaps matches TRBD2 (6 bases). Trimming removed 11 bases at V and 3 bases at J, with 17 bases between. The CDR3 is made up of 14 amino acids. CDR1 and CDR2 (germline): MNHEY, SMNVEV (reference sequence). The CDR3 is CASRRATGYNEQFF. The CDR3 DNA reads TGTGCCTCCCGGAGGGCCACGGGCTACAATGAGCAGTTCTTC.

This rearrangement joins TRBV6-5 to TRBJ2-7; TRBD1 aligns across 9 bases. Germline CDR1 reads MNHEY; CDR2 reads SVGAGI. With V trimmed by 8 bases and J by 6 bases, 5 bases remained unmatched. The CDR3 spans 12 residues. The CDR3 coding sequence is TGTGCCAGCCGGACAGGGGTACGCGAGCAGTACTTC. It encodes CASRTGVREQYF.

With regard to this clone: Other nucleotide sequences in the sample specify the same CDR3. V and J are TRBV30 and TRBJ1-1, with D uncertain. Germline CDR1 is GTSNPN and CDR2 is SVGIG (reference sequence). The CDR3 has 13 residues. V was shortened by 1 base and J by 1 base, with 7 bases between the two germline ends. Here the CDR3 DNA reads TGTGCCTGGAGTGGCAGGAGGAACACTGAAGCTTTCTTT. It encodes CAWSGRRNTEAFF.

This chain links TRBV9 with TRBJ1-2; possible D gene TRBD1, 5 bases. Germline V gives CDR1 SGDLS, CDR2 YYNGEE. This CDR3 comprises 13 residues. Trimming shortened V by 0 bases and J by 7 bases, and 10 bases separated the two germline ends. The CDR3 DNA sequence: TGTGCCAGCAGCGTAGAACAGGTCGGTGGCTACACCTTC. Its protein product is CASSVEQVGGYTF.

For this clone: The junction departs from the called germline gene at one end, perhaps through a read error. The V gene is TRBV6-5, the J gene TRBJ1-4, with TRBD1 identical over 8 bases. The CDR3 sequence is 15 residues long. The germline gives CDR1 MNHEY, CDR2 SVGAGI. The CDR3 here is CASSRTGSTNEKLFF. The CDR3 coding sequence is TGCGCCAGCAGTCGGACAGGGAGCACTAATGAAAAACTGTTTTTT.

This clone appeared once. This chain connects TRBV6-6 to TRBJ1-2; D is possibly TRBD1 (5 bases). CDR1 and CDR2 from the germline V gene are MNHNY and SVGAGI (reference sequence). V was shortened by 8 bases and J by 4 bases, with 14 bases between the two germline ends. The CDR3 runs to 13 residues. The CDR3 region is CASGPQVGYGYTF. The CDR3 DNA is TGTGCCAGCGGCCCACAGGTCGGCTATGGCTACACCTTC.

The chain has TRBV29-1 and TRBJ2-7; 15 bases match TRBD2. The CDR3 length is 14 residues. CDR1 and CDR2 (germline): SQVTM, ANQGSEA. V gave up 4 bases and J gave up 6 bases; unmatched junction bases: 4. In DNA form, the CDR3 reads TGCAGCGTTGGGAGGACTAGCGGGGGGGGCGAGCAGTACTTC. Its protein is CSVGRTSGGGEQYF.

The chain uses TRBV30 and TRBJ2-2, with D possibly matching TRBD2 (6 bases). CDR1 is GTSNPN and CDR2 is SVGIG in the germline V gene (reference sequence). This CDR3 is built from 14 residues. V lost 5 bases and J 0 bases, leaving 10 bases between the germline ends. The CDR3 reads CAWAGYTNTGELFF. For the CDR3, the DNA is TGTGCCTGGGCGGGATACACGAACACCGGGGAGCTGTTTTTT.

The chain employs TRBV29-1 and TRBJ1-2; 10 positions agree with TRBD1. Trimming at V came to 4 bases and at J to 11 bases, leaving 16 bases not matched to a gene. CDR1 SQVTM and CDR2 ANQGSEA come from the germline V gene. The CDR3 runs 15 residues. CDR3 sequence: CSVGGTGARRFGYTF. DNA of the CDR3: TGCAGCGTTGGAGGGACAGGGGCCCGTCGTTTTGGATACACCTTC.

This sequence joins TRBV7-8 and TRBJ2-5, with D tentatively TRBD1 (6 bases). Trimming shortened V by 5 bases and J by 4 bases, and 11 bases separated the two germline ends. This CDR3 is built from 13 residues. The germline gives CDR1 SGHVS, CDR2 FQNEAQ. In DNA form, the CDR3 reads TGTGCCAGCAGCCTGGACAGACCAGAGACCCAGTACTTC. Translation gives CASSLDRPETQYF.

This clone was seen a few times. The rearrangement joins TRBV5-4 to TRBJ2-5; 7 bases match TRBD1. V trimming: 1 base; J trimming: 3 bases; junction bases outside the gene matches: 6. Germline values: CDR1 SGHNT, CDR2 YYREEE (reference sequence). CDR3 size: 15 residues. The CDR3 region has the DNA TGTGCCAGCAGCTTGACTCTCGACAGGGAAGAGACCCAGTACTTC. As protein: CASSLTLDREETQYF. Combining the CDR3 with reference TRBV5-4 and TRBJ2-5 gives the whole variable domain ETGVTQSPTHLIKTRGQQVTLRCSSQSGHNTVSWYQQALGQGPQFIFQYYREEENGRGNFPPRFSGLQFPNYSSELNVNALELDDSALYLCASSLTLDREETQYFGPGTRLLVL.

The CDR3 spells CASSAGRETQYF. In DNA form, the CDR3 reads TGTGCCAGCAGCGCCGGGCGAGAGACCCAGTACTTC. The chain links TRBV2 to TRBJ2-5; D call uncertain. CDR1 and CDR2 from the germline V gene are SNHLY and FYNNEI. The ends were cut back, 6 bases at V and 4 bases at J, with 9 bases in the middle. CDR3 length: 12 residues. The full variable domain, its missing parts supplied by reference TRBV2 and TRBJ2-5, is EPEVTQTPSHQVTQMGQEVILRCVPISNHLYFYWYRQILGQKVEFLVSFYNNEISEKSEIFDDQFSVERPDGSNFTLKIRSTKLEDSAMYFCASSAGRETQYFGPGTRLLVL.

The chain carries TRBV9 and TRBJ2-3; possible D gene TRBD1, 5 bases. The CDR3 is 13 residues long. Germline-derived CDR1 and CDR2 are SGDLS and YYNGEE. V shed 1 base and J shed 4 bases, with 7 bases lying between them. Here the CDR3 DNA reads TGTGCCAGCAGCGTACAGGGCGCAGATACGCAGTATTTT. Translation gives CASSVQGADTQYF.

The rearrangement joins TRBV2 to TRBJ1-2; 7 positions match TRBD1. Germline lookup yields CDR1 SNHLY and CDR2 FYNNEI. Trimming cost V 7 bases and J 5 bases; bases outside gene matches: 10. This CDR3 comprises 14 residues. The CDR3 spells CASMGQNIPYGYTF. CDR3 in DNA: TGTGCCAGCATGGGACAGAATATCCCTTATGGCTACACCTTC.

The chain joins TRBV29-1 to TRBJ2-5, with 7 bases fitting TRBD1. With 5 bases clipped from V and 6 bases from J, the junction kept 6 bases outside the gene matches. CDR1 is SQVTM, CDR2 ANQGSEA, per germline. The CDR3 is made up of 12 amino acids. The CDR3 DNA reads as TGCAGCGTTAAATGGGACAGCCAGACCCAGTACTTC. Translating gives CSVKWDSQTQYF.

The V call is TRBV2, the J call TRBJ2-1; D not resolved. V was shortened by 5 bases and J by 5 bases, with 10 bases between the two germline ends. CDR1 and CDR2 from the germline V gene are SNHLY and FYNNEI. The CDR3 covers 13 residues. The CDR3 nucleotides read TGTGCCAGCAGTCGTGAGACACACAATGAGCAGTTCTTC. Its protein product is CASSRETHNEQFF.

The chain employs TRBV5-1 and TRBJ2-7; 8 bases align to TRBD1. The CDR3 covers 17 residues. Germline V gene sequence: CDR1 SGHRS, CDR2 YFSETQ. The trim removed 0 bases at V and 5 bases at J, leaving 13 bases unmatched. CDR3 in DNA: TGCGCCAGCAGCTTGGTCCAGACAGGGGCCTCCGCCCACGAGCAGTACTTC. As protein: CASSLVQTGASAHEQYF.

This clone was counted a few times. The genes are TRBV30 and TRBJ2-2; possibly TRBD2 for D (5 bases). Germline-derived CDR1 and CDR2 are GTSNPN and SVGIG (reference sequence). V was clipped by 0 bases and J by 5 bases, with 10 bases between them. The CDR3 runs 14 residues. The CDR3 here is CAWSVLGETGELFF. CDR3 nucleotide sequence: TGTGCCTGGAGTGTACTAGGAGAGACCGGGGAGCTGTTTTTT.

The chain couples TRBV7-9 to TRBJ2-3; TRBD1 aligns across 7 bases. V shed 3 bases and J 2 bases; nucleotides not matched to a gene: 5. This CDR3 spans 15 amino acids. The V gene's germline CDR1 is SEHNR and CDR2 FQNEAQ (reference sequence). The CDR3 protein is CASSLRTGSTDTQYF. The CDR3 DNA sequence: TGTGCCAGCAGCTTGAGGACAGGTTCCACAGATACGCAGTATTTT.

The chain has TRBV23-1 and TRBJ2-7; D gene unclear. TRBV23-1 carries the ORF label, with uncertain function. V dropped 4 bases and J dropped 6 bases, with 7 bases sitting between them. The CDR3 is made up of 11 amino acids. The CDR3 DNA follows: TGCGCCAGCAGTCCGATTTGCGAGCAGTACTTC. Translation gives CASSPICEQYF.